Included here is one TCR beta chain sequence, with context. The source of the sample is a study of T cells in Graves' hyperthyroidism and ophthalmopathy. About the study: Any treatment followed the collection of peripheral blood at initial diagnosis.

RNA transcripts gave rise to amplified TCR beta CDR3 regions. First-round RT-PCR of the TCR CDR3 relied on the HTBI primer set. MiXCR, applied by TCRdb to the multiplex PCR reads, yields one record per CDR3 protein. The table includes about 420,000 distinct CDR3 sequences, 15% to 19% detected once. Germline values: CDR1 LGHNT, CDR2 FRNRAP. The length of the CDR3 is 14 residues. The V and J ends lost 4 bases and 5 bases, in that order; junction bases with no gene match: 4. The genes are TRBV12-5 and TRBJ2-2; 7 bases agree with TRBD1. Sequencing was performed on blood. This receptor was taken from a woman aged 18 to 35 with Graves' hyperthyroidism. Written as DNA, the CDR3 is TGTGCTAGTGGTTCCGGGACAGCAACCGGGGAGCTGTTTTTT. It is translated as CASGSGTATGELFF.